The rows below give T cell receptor beta chains drawn from one sample of a study of cytomegalovirus exposure and HLA in healthy donors. The repertoire was sequenced with immunoSEQ multiplex PCR; TCRdb's copy has only in-frame clones and lacks some. The repertoire has about 130,000 clones, over 9.5% of them found once; the top ten carry just over 4.5%. Material for sequencing was PBMCs. The source is a woman between 18 and 29 years old in good health and CMV-seropositive. Each CDR3 is given with its conserved first and last residue. A D gene is named only where the DNA matches it firmly. Clone size appears in some rows only: once, few, many, or a class for an expanded clone.

abundance	d_gene	v_gene	j_gene	CDR3nt	CDR3aa
-	-	TRBV6-5	TRBJ1-4	TGTGCCAGCACTAGAGTGTGGGGGGTTGATGAAAAACTGTTTTTT	CASTRVWGVDEKLFF
-	TRBD1	TRBV28	TRBJ1-1	TGTGCCAGCCTCACAGGGGTCGGGGTGGGTTGGACTTTCTTT	CASLTGVGVGWTFF
few	-	TRBV7-9	TRBJ1-1	TGTGCCAGCAGCTCTAGGGGGGGCACTGAAGCTTTCTTT	CASSSRGGTEAFF
few	-	TRBV19	TRBJ2-7	TGTGCCAGTATTCCACCTGGCGGCAGACCCTACGAGCAGTACTTC	CASIPPGGRPYEQYF
few	TRBD1	TRBV27	TRBJ1-2	TGTGCCAGCAGTTTCGCTCAGGGGGCTGGAGGCTACACCTTC	CASSFAQGAGGYTF
few	TRBD1	TRBV28	TRBJ2-7	TGTGCCAGCACCGGTAACAGGGGATCCTACGAGCAGTACTTC	CASTGNRGSYEQYF
few	TRBD2	TRBV25-1	TRBJ2-3	TGTGCCAGCACCAAGACTAGCGGGAGCCCCTCAGATACGCAGTATTTT	CASTKTSGSPSDTQYF
few	TRBD1	TRBV19	TRBJ2-1	TGTGCCAGTAATGTTGGGAGACAGGGGGTACGCCGCAATGAGCAGTTCTTC	CASNVGRQGVRRNEQFF
few	TRBD2	TRBV2	TRBJ2-3	TGTGCCAGCAGTGGAGTAAGCGGGAGTGAGGATACGCAGTATTTT	CASSGVSGSEDTQYF
-	-	TRBV18	TRBJ1-2	TGTGCCAGCTCACGGGCGTCATGGAACTATGGCTACACCTTC	CASSRASWNYGYTF